This TCR beta chain is drawn from a study of blood T cell repertoires in COVID-19. Study-level background: The United States, Italy and Spain provided the acute and convalescent COVID-19 samples. T cells, B-cell-depleted T cells, or PBMCs supplied cDNA or gDNA.

This clone was observed a single time. Authors' methods: From reference gene primer amplification, estimates of nucleated cell counts were derived. The table came from immunoSEQ multiplex PCR; TCRdb's copy has only in-frame clones and leaves some out. From that table come the V and J calls and clone size; the DNA was used to work out D and trimming. The table records 170,000 or so clones, about 75% of them present only once. The CDR3 consists of 15 residues. V gave up 3 bases and J gave up 2 bases, with 11 bases separating them. Germline CDR1 is LNHDA and CDR2 is SQIVND (reference sequence). Sequencing used peripheral blood. The TCR comes from a woman in her 70s with acute or convalescent COVID-19. This chain connects TRBV19 to TRBJ1-5, with a possible D match to TRBD1 (6 bases). This chain's CDR3 is CASSMTGSRNQPQHF. The CDR3 coding sequence is TGTGCCAGTAGTATGACAGGTTCGCGCAATCAGCCCCAGCATTTT.